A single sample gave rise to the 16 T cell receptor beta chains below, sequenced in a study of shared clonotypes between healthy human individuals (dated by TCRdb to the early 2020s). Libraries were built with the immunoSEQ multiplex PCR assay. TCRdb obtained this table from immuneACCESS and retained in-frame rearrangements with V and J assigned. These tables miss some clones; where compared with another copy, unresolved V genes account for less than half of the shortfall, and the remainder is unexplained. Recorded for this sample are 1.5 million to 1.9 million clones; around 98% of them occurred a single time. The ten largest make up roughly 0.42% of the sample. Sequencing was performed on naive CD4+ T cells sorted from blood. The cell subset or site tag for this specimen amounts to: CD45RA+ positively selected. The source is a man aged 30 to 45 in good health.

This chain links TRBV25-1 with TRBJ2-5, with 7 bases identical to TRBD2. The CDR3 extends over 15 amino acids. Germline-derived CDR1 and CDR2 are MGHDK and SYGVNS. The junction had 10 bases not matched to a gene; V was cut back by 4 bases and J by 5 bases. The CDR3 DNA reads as TGTGCCAGCAGTGGACCCCCGACTAGCCTTGAGACCCAGTACTTC. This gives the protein CASSGPPTSLETQYF.

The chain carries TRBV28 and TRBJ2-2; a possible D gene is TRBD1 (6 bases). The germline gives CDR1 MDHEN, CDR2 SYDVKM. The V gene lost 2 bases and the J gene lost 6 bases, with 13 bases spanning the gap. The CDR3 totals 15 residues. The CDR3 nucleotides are TGTGCCAGCAGTTTACACCAGACAGGATCCGGGGAGCTGTTTTTT. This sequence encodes CASSLHQTGSGELFF.

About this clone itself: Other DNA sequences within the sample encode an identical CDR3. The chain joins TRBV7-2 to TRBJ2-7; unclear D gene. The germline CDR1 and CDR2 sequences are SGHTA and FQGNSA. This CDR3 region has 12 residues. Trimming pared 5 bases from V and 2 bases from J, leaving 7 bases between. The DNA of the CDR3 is TGTGCCAGCAGCCTGACAACCTACGAGCAGTACTTC. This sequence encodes CASSLTTYEQYF.

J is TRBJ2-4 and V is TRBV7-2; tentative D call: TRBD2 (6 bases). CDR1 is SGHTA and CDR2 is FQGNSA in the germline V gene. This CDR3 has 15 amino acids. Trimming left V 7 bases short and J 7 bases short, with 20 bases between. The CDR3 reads CASTRVGGGGNIQYF. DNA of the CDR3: TGTGCCAGCACACGGGTTGGGGGAGGCGGGAACATTCAGTACTTC. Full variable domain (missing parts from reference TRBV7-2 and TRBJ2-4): GAGVSQSPSNKVTEKGKDVELRCDPISGHTALYWYRQSLGQGLEFLIYFQGNSAPDKSGLPSDRFSAERTGGSVSTLTIQRTQQEDSAVYLCASTRVGGGGNIQYFGAGTRLSVL.

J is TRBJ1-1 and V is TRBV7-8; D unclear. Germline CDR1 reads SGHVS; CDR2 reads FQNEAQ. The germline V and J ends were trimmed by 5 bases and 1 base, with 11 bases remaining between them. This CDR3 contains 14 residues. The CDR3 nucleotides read TGTGCCAGCAGCCGGCCTGTAACGAACACTGAAGCTTTCTTT. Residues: CASSRPVTNTEAFF. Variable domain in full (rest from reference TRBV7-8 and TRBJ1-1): GAGVSQSPRYKVAKRGQDVALRCDPISGHVSLFWYQQALGQGPEFLTYFQNEAQLDKSGLPSDRFFAERPEGSVSTLKIQRTQQEDSAVYLCASSRPVTNTEAFFGQGTRLTVV.

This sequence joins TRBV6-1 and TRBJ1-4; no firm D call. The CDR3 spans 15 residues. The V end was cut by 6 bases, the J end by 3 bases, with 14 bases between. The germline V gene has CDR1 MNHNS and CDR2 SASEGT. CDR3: CASRDLPGANEKLFF. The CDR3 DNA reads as TGTGCCAGCAGAGACCTACCGGGAGCTAATGAAAAACTGTTTTTT.

The CDR3 sequence is CSVDRAPDTQYF. CDR3 nucleotide sequence: TGCAGCGTTGACAGGGCCCCAGATACGCAGTATTTT. V usage is TRBV29-1 and J usage is TRBJ2-3; TRBD1 might be the D (5 bases). From germline, CDR1 is SQVTM and CDR2 ANQGSEA. The CDR3 covers 12 residues. The V end lost 3 bases, the J end lost 4 bases, and 8 bases lay between the germline ends.

The CDR3 bases are TGTGCCAGCTCACCACGGGCAGGGGAATCAGAGACCCAGTACTTC. It yields the protein CASSPRAGESETQYF. The V call is TRBV18, the J call TRBJ2-5; the D gene is possibly TRBD1 (6 bases). The CDR3 extends over 15 amino acids. Looked up from germline, CDR1 is KGHSH and CDR2 is LQKENI. Trimming removed 1 base at V and 4 bases at J, with 13 bases between.

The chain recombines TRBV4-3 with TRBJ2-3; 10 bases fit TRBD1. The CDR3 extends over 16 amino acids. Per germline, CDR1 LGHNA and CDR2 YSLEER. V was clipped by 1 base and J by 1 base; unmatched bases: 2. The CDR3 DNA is TGCGCCAGCAGCCAAGCGGACAGGGGGGGCACAGATACGCAGTATTTT. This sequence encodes CASSQADRGGTDTQYF.

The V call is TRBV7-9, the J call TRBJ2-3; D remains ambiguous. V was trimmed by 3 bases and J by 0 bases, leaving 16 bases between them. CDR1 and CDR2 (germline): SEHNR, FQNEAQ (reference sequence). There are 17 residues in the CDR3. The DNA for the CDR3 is TGTGCCAGCAGCTTGGGCATTGAACGCTCTAGCACAGATACGCAGTATTTT. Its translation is CASSLGIERSSTDTQYF.

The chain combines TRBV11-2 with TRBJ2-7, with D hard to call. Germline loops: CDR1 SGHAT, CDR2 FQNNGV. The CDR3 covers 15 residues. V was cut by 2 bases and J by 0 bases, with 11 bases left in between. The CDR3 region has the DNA TGTGCCAGCAGCTTAAGCACGGTGAGCTCCTACGAGCAGTACTTC. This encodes CASSLSTVSSYEQYF.

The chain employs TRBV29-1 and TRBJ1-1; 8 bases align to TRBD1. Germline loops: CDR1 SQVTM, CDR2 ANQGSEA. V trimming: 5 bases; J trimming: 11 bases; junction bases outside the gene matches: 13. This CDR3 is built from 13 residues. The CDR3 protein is CSVRGRQGAGAFF. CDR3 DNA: TGCAGCGTTCGGGGGCGGCAGGGGGCGGGCGCTTTCTTT.

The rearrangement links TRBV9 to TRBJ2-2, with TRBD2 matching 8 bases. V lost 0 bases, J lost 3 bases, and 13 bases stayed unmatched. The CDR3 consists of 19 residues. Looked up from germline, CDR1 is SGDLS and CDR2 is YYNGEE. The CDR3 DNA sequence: TGTGCCAGCAGCGTAGGCTTTTCGCGGCTAGCGGGTCACACCGGGGAGCTGTTTTTT. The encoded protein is CASSVGFSRLAGHTGELFF. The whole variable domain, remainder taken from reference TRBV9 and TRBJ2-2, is DSGVTQTPKHLITATGQRVTLRCSPRSGDLSVYWYQQSLDQGLQFLIQYYNGEERAKGNILERFSAQQFPDLHSELNLSSLELGDSALYFCASSVGFSRLAGHTGELFFGEGSRLTVL.

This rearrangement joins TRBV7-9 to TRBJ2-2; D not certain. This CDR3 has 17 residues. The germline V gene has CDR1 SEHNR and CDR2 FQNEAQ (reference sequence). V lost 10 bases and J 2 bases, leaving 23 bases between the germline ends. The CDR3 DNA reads TGTGCCACCTCTCCCCCTGAAGCCACTATCAACACCGGGGAGCTGTTTTTT. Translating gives CATSPPEATINTGELFF.

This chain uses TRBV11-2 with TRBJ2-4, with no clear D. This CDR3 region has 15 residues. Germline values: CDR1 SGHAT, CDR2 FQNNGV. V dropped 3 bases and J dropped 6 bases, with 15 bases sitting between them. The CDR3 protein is CASSLTSPGGNIQYF. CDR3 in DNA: TGTGCCAGCAGCTTGACCAGTCCAGGTGGAAACATTCAGTACTTC. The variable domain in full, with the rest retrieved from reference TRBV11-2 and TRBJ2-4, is EAGVAQSPRYKIIEKRQSVAFWCNPISGHATLYWYQQILGQGPKLLIQFQNNGVVDDSQLPKDRFSAERLKGVDSTLKIQPAKLEDSAVYLCASSLTSPGGNIQYFGAGTRLSVL.

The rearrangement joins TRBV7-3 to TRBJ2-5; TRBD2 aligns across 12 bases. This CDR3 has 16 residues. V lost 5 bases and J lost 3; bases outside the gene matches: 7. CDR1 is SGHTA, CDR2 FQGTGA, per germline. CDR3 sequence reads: CASSLRLAGEEETQYF. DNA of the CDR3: TGTGCCAGCAGCCTCAGACTAGCGGGAGAGGAAGAGACCCAGTACTTC.